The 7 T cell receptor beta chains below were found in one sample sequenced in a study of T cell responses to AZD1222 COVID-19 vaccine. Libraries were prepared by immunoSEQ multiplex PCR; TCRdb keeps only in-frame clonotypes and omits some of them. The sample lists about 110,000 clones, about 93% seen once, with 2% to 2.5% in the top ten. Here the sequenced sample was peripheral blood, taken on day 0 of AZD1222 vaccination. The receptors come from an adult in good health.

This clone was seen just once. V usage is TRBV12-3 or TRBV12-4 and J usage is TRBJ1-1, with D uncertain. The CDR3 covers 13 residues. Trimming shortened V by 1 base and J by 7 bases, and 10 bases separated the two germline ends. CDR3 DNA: TGTGCCAGCAGTTTAGTGTGGCAGGATGAAGCTTTCTTT. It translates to CASSLVWQDEAFF.

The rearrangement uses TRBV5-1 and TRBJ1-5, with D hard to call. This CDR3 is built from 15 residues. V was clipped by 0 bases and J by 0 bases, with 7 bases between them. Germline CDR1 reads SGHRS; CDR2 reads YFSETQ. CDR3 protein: CASSLDPGSNQPQHF. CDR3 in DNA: TGCGCCAGCAGCTTGGACCCTGGTAGCAATCAGCCCCAGCATTTT.

Written as DNA, the CDR3 is TGCGCCAGCAGCTTGGGGGCTAGCGGGCTACAAGAGACCCAGTACTTC. Translation gives CASSLGASGLQETQYF. J is TRBJ2-5 and V is TRBV5-1, with 8 bases aligning to TRBD2. This CDR3 comprises 16 residues. Per the germline V gene, CDR1 is SGHRS and CDR2 is YFSETQ. V lost 0 bases to trimming and J lost 2 bases; unmatched junction nucleotides: 6.

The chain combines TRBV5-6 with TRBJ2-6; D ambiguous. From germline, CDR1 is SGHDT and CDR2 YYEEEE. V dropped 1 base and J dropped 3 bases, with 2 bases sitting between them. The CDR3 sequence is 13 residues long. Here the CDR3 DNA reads TGTGCCAGCAGCTTGTTTGGGGCCAACGTCCTGACTTTC. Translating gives CASSLFGANVLTF.

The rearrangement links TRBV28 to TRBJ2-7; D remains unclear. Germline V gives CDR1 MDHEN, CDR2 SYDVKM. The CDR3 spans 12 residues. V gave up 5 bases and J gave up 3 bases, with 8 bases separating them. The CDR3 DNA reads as TGTGCCAGCAGTCCCTCGATCTACGAGCAGTACTTC. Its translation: CASSPSIYEQYF.

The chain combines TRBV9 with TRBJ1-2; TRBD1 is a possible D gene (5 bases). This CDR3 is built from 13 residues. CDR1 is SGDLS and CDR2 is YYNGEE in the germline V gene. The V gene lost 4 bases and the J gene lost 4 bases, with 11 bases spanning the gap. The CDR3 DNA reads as TGTGCCAGCAGCCTAGACAGAAGCTATGGCTACACCTTC. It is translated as CASSLDRSYGYTF.

CDR3 sequence reads: CASSPDSFRTDTQYF. DNA of the CDR3: TGTGCCAGCAGCCCCGACTCGTTTCGCACAGATACGCAGTATTTT. V usage is TRBV5-4 and J usage is TRBJ2-3; D uncertain. The V end lost 4 bases, the J end lost 1 base, and 13 bases lay between the germline ends. The germline CDR1 and CDR2 sequences are SGHNT and YYREEE (reference sequence). This CDR3 is 15 amino acids long. Variable domain in full (rest from reference TRBV5-4 and TRBJ2-3): ETGVTQSPTHLIKTRGQQVTLRCSSQSGHNTVSWYQQALGQGPQFIFQYYREEENGRGNFPPRFSGLQFPNYSSELNVNALELDDSALYLCASSPDSFRTDTQYFGPGTRLTVL.